A single T cell receptor beta chain is shown here with its context. One end of the junction is discordant with germline, which a read error may explain. Using immunoSEQ multiplex PCR, the repertoire was profiled, and TCRdb retains in-frame clones only, with some absent. The sample comprises approximately 220,000 clones, 80% to 90% of which are singletons, and over 3.5% rests with the top ten. The record originates from a study of blood T cell repertoires in COVID-19. About the study: T cells, B-cell-depleted T cells, or PBMCs supplied cDNA or gDNA.

Germline lookup yields CDR1 MNHEY and CDR2 SMNVEV (reference sequence). The CDR3 sequence is 14 residues long. This TCR was sampled from a woman aged 65 to 85 with acute or convalescent COVID-19. Material for sequencing was peripheral blood. The chain recombines TRBV27 with TRBJ2-1; possible D gene TRBD2, 6 bases. The CDR3 DNA reads TGTGCCAGCGGTTTCGGGAGCTCCTACAATGAGCAGTTCTTC. Protein sequence: CASGFGSSYNEQFF.